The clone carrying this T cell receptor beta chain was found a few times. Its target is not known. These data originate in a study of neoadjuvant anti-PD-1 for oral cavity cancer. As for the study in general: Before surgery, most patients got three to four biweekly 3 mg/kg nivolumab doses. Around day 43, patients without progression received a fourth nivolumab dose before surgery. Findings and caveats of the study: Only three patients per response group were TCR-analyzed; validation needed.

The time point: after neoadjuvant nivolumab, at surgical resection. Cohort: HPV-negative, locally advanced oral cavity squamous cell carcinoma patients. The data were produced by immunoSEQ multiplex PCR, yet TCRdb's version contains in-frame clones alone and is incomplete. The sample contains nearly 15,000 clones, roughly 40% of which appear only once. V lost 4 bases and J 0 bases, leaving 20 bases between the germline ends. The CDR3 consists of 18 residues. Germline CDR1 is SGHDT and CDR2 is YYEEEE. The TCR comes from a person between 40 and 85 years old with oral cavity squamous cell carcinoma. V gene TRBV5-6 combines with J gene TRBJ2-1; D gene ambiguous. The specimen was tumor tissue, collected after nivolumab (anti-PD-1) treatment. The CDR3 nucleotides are TGTGCCAGCAGCCTACTCAGTGACGGTATCCTCTCCTACAATGAGCAGTTCTTC. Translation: CASSLLSDGILSYNEQFF.